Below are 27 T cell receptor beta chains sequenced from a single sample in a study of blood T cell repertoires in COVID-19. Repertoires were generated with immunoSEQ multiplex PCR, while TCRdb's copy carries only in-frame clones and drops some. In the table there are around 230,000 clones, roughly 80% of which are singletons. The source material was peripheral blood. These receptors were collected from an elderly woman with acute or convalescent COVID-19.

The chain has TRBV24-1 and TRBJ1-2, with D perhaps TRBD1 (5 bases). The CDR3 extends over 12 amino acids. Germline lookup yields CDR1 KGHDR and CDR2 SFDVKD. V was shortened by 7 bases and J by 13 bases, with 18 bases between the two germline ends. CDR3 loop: CATSGWGEVFTF. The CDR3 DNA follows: TGTGCCACCAGCGGGTGGGGCGAGGTATTCACCTTC.

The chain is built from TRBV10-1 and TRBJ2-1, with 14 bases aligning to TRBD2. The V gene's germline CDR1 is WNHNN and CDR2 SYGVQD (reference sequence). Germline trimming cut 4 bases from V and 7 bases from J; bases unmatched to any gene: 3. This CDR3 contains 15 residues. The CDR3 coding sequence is TGCGCCAGCAGTGGACTAGCGGGAGGGTGGAATGAGCAGTTCTTC. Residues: CASSGLAGGWNEQFF.

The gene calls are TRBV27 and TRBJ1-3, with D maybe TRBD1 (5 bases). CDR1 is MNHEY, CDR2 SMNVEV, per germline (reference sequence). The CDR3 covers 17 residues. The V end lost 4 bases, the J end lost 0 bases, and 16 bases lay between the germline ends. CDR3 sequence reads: CASSSRQPLLSGNTIYF. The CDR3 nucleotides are TGTGCCAGCAGTTCGCGACAGCCACTCCTCTCTGGAAACACCATATATTTT.

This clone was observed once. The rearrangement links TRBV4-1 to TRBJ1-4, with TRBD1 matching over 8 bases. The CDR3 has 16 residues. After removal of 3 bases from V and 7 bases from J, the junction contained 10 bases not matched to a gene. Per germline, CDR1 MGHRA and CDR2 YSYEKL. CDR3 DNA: TGCGCCAGCAGCCAGGAAATACAGGGGGTATTTGAAAAACTGTTTTTT. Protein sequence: CASSQEIQGVFEKLFF.

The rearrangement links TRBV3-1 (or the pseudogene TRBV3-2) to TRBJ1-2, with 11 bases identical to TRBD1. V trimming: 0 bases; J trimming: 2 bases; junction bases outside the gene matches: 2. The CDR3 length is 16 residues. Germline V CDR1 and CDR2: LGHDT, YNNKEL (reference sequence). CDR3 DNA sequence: TGTGCCAGCAGCCAAGAAGGGACAGGGGGAAACTATGGCTACACCTTC. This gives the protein CASSQEGTGGNYGYTF.

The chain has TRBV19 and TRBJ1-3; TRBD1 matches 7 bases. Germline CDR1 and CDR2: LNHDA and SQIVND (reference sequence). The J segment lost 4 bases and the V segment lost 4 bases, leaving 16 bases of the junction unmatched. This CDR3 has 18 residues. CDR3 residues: CASSSPDPRQGYGNTIYF. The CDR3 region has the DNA TGTGCCAGTAGTAGCCCGGACCCCCGACAGGGATACGGAAACACCATATATTTT.

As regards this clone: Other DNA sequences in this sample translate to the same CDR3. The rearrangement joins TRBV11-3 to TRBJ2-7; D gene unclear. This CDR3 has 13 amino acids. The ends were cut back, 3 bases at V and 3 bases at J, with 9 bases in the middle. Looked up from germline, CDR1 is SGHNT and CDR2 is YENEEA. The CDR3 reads CASSLGRNYEQYF. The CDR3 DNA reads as TGTGCCAGCAGCTTGGGCAGGAACTACGAGCAGTACTTC.

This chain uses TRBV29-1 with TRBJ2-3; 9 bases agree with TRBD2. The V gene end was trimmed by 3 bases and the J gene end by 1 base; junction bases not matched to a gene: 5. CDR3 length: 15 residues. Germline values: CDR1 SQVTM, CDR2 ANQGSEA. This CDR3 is CSVDGVAGGTDTQYF. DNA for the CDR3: TGCAGCGTTGACGGAGTAGCGGGAGGCACAGATACGCAGTATTTT.

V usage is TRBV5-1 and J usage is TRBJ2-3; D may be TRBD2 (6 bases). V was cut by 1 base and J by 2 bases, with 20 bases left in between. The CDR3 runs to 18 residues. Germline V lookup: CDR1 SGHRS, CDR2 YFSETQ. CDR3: CASSLTGQKSGVTDTQYF. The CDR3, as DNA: TGCGCCAGCAGCTTGACCGGCCAGAAGTCGGGGGTCACAGATACGCAGTATTTT.

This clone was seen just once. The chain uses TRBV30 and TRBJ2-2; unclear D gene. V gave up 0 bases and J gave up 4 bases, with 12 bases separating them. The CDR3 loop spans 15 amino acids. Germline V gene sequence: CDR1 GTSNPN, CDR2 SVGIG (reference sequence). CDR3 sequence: CAWSVRGVRTGELFF. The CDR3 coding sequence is TGTGCCTGGAGTGTACGCGGAGTACGCACCGGGGAGCTGTTTTTT.

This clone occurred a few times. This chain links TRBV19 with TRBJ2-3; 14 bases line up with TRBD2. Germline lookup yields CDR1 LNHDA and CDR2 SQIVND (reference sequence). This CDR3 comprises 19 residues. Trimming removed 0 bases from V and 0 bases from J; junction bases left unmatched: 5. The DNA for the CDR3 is TGTGCCAGTAGTATAGAGGGACTAGCGGGAGCCCCTAGCACAGATACGCAGTATTTT. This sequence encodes CASSIEGLAGAPSTDTQYF.

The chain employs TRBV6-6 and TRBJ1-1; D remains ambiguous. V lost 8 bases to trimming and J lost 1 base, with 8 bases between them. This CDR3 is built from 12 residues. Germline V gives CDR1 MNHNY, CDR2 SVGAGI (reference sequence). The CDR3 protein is CASSYSNTEAFF. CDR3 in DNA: TGTGCCAGCTCATACTCGAACACTGAAGCTTTCTTT.

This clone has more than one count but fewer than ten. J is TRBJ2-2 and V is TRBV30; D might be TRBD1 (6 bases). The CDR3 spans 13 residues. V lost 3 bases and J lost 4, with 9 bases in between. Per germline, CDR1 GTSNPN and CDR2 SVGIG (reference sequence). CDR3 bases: TGTGCCTGGAGCGTGACAGGCACCGGGGAGCTGTTTTTT. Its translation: CAWSVTGTGELFF.

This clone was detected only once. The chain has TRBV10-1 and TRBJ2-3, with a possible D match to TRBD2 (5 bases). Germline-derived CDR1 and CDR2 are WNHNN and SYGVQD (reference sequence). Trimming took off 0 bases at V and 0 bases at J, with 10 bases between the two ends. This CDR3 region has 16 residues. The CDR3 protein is CASSESPVASTDTQYF. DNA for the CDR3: TGCGCCAGCAGTGAGTCGCCGGTAGCGAGCACAGATACGCAGTATTTT.

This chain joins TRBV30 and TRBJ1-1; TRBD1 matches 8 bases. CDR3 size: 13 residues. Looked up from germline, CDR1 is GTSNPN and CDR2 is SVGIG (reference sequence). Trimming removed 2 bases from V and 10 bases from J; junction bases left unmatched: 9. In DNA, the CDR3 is TGTGCCTGGAGTCTGGACAGGGACACCCCAGCTTTCTTT. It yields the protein CAWSLDRDTPAFF.

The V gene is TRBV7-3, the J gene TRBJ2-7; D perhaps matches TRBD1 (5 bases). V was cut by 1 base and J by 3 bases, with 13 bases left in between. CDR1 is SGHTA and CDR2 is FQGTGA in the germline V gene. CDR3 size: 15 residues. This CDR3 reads CASSLSSGIGYEQYF. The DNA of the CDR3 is TGTGCCAGCAGCTTAAGTTCAGGGATAGGCTACGAGCAGTACTTC.

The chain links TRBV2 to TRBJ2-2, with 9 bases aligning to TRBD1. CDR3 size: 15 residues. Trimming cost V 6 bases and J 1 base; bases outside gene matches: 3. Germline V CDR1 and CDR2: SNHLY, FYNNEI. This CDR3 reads CASRVDRGNTGELFF. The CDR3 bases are TGTGCCAGCAGAGTGGACAGGGGGAACACCGGGGAGCTGTTTTTT.

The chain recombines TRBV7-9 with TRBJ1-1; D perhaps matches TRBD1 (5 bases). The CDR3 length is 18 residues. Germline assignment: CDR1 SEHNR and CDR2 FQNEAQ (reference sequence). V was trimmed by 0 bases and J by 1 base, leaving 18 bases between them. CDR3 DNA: TGTGCCAGCAGCTTAGCGCGAAGGACCCCAGGGCCGAACACTGAAGCTTTCTTT. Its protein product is CASSLARRTPGPNTEAFF.

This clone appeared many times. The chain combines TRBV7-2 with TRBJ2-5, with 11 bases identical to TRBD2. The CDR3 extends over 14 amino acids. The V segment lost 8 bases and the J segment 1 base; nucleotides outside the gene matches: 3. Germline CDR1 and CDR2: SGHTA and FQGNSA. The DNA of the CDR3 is TGTGCCAGCGGCGGGACTAGCGGCCAAGAGACCCAGTACTTC. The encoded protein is CASGGTSGQETQYF. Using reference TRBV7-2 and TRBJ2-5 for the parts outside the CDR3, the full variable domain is GAGVSQSPSNKVTEKGKDVELRCDPISGHTALYWYRQSLGQGLEFLIYFQGNSAPDKSGLPSDRFSAERTGGSVSTLTIQRTQQEDSAVYLCASGGTSGQETQYFGPGTRLLVL.

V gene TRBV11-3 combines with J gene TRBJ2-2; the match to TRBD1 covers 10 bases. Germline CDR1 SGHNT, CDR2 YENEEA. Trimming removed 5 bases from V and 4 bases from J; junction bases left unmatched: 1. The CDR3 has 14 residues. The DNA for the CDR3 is TGTGCCAGCAGCCGGGACAGGGGCACCGGGGAGCTGTTTTTT. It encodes CASSRDRGTGELFF.

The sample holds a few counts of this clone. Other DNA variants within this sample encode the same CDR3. The CDR3 region is CASSLEGAGELFF. The CDR3 DNA sequence: TGCGCCAGCAGCTTGGAAGGGGCCGGGGAGCTGTTTTTT. The chain has TRBV5-1 and TRBJ2-2; D perhaps matches TRBD1 (5 bases). Germline V gives CDR1 SGHRS, CDR2 YFSETQ. Trimming removed 0 bases at V and 6 bases at J, with 6 bases between. This CDR3 spans 13 amino acids. Together with reference TRBV5-1 and TRBJ2-2, the CDR3 gives the full variable domain: KAGVTQTPRYLIKTRGQQVTLSCSPISGHRSVSWYQQTPGQGLQFLFEYFSETQRNKGNFPGRFSGRQFSNSRSEMNVSTLELGDSALYLCASSLEGAGELFFGEGSRLTVL.

CDR3 sequence (DNA): TGTGCCAGCAGCTCACATCTGAGGGACAGACATGACAATGAGCAGTTCTTC. Protein product: CASSSHLRDRHDNEQFF. This chain joins TRBV7-2 and TRBJ2-1; 7 positions agree with TRBD1. Per germline, CDR1 SGHTA and CDR2 FQGNSA. This CDR3 region has 17 residues. V trimming: 4 bases; J trimming: 5 bases; junction bases outside the gene matches: 14.

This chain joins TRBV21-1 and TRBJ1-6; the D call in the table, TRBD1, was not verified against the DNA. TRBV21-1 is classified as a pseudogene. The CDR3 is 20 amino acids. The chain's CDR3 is CASSNYTRDRGSSYNSPLHF. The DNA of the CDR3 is TGTGCCAGCAGCAATTACACCCGGGACAGGGGGAGCTCCTATAATTCACCCCTCCACTTT.

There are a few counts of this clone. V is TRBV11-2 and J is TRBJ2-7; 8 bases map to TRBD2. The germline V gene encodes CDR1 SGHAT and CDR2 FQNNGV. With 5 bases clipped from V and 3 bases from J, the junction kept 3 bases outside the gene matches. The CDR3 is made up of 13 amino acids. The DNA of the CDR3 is TGTGCCAGCAGCCTGGGACTAGGCTACGAGCAGTACTTC. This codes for CASSLGLGYEQYF.

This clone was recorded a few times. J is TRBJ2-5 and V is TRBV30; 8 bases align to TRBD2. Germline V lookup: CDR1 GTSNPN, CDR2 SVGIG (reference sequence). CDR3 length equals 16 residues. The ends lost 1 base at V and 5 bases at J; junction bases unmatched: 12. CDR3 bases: TGTGCCTGGAGTGGATCCCTAGCGGGCTCCTGGGAGACCCAGTACTTC. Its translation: CAWSGSLAGSWETQYF.

Here the CDR3 DNA reads TGTGCCAGTAGTATAGTACTAGAAACACAAGAGACCCAGTACTTC. It encodes CASSIVLETQETQYF. The rearrangement links TRBV19 to TRBJ2-5; D is possibly TRBD2 (5 bases). The V gene lost 1 base and the J gene lost 2 bases, with 11 bases spanning the gap. This CDR3 comprises 15 residues. CDR1 LNHDA and CDR2 SQIVND come from the germline V gene (reference sequence).

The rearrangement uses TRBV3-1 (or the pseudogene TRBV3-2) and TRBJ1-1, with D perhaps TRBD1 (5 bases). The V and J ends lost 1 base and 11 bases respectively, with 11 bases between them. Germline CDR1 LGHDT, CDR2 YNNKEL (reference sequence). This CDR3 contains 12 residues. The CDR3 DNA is TGTGCCAGCAGCCAAGTTGGGAGGGGTGCTTTCTTT. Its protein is CASSQVGRGAFF.